The present entry profiles one T cell receptor (beta chain) with its context. The data belong to a study of OX40 agonist ivuxolimab in advanced cancers. V lost 5 bases, J lost 6 bases, and 5 bases stayed unmatched. The CDR3 loop spans 14 amino acids. Germline CDR1 and CDR2: WNHNN and SYGVQD (reference sequence). The table came from immunoSEQ multiplex PCR; TCRdb's copy has only in-frame clones and leaves some out. The sample holds roughly 130,000 clones, around 93% seen once. Here the sequenced sample was CD4+ or CD8+ T cells sorted from blood, taken in a trial of the OX40 agonist ivuxolimab. The V gene is TRBV10-1, the J gene TRBJ2-1, with 9 bases aligning to TRBD1. The TCR was taken from an adult with an advanced solid tumor such as melanoma, head and neck, liver or kidney cancer. This chain's CDR3 is CASSRGTGLNEQFF. The CDR3 DNA follows: TGCGCCAGCAGTCGGGGGACAGGGCTCAATGAGCAGTTCTTC.